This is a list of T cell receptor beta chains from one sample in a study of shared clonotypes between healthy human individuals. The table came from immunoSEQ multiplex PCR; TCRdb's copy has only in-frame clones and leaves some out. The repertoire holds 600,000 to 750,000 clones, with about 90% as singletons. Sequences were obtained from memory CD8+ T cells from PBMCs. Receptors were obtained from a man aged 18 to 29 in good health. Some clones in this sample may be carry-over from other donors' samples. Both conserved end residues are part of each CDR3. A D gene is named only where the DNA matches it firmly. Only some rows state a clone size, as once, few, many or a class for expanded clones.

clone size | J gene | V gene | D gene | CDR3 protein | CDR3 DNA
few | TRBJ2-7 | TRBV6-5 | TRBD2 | CASSYRLAGAYEQYF | TGTGCCAGCAGTTACAGGCTAGCGGGAGCCTACGAGCAGTACTTC
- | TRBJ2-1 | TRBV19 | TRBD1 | CASTSDRGPLNEQFF | TGTGCCAGTACCTCAGACAGGGGGCCTCTCAATGAGCAGTTCTTC
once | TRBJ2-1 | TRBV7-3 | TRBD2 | CASSLGLAEYNEQFF | TGTGCCAGCAGCTTGGGACTAGCGGAATACAATGAGCAGTTCTTC
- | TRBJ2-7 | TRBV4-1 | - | CASSQEGLGRKYEQYF | TGCGCCAGCAGCCAAGAAGGATTGGGCAGAAAGTACGAGCAGTACTTC
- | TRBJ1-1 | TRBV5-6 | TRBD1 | CASSGPTGFTEAFF | TGTGCCAGCAGCGGCCCGACAGGGTTCACTGAAGCTTTCTTT
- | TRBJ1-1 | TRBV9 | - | CASSVVREDTEAFF | TGTGCCAGCAGCGTAGTGAGGGAAGACACTGAAGCTTTCTTT
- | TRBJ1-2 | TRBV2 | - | CASSEAGNYGYTF | TGTGCCAGCAGTGAAGCAGGGAACTATGGCTACACCTTC
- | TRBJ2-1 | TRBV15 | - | CATSSRLGASDEQFF | TGTGCCACCAGCAGTCGGCTGGGGGCCTCGGATGAGCAGTTCTTC
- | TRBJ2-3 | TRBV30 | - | CAWSVEASLSTDTQYF | TGTGCCTGGAGTGTAGAGGCCTCACTAAGCACAGATACGCAGTATTTT
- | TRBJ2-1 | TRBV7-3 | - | CASSLSRDMGQAGDEQFF | TGTGCCAGCAGCTTAAGTAGGGATATGGGACAGGCGGGAGATGAGCAGTTCTTC
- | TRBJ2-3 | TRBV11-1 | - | CASSPDRGTQYF | TGTGCCAGCAGCCCTGATAGAGGTACGCAGTATTTT
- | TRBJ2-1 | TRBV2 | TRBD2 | CASSVLAAYNEQFF | TGTGCCAGCAGTGTACTAGCGGCTTACAATGAGCAGTTCTTC
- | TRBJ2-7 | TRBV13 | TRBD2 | CASSPGTSVYEQYF | TGTGCCAGCAGCCCCGGGACTAGCGTCTACGAGCAGTACTTC
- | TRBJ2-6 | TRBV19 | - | CASIREAGANVLTF | TGTGCCAGTATCCGTGAGGCTGGGGCCAACGTCCTGACTTTC
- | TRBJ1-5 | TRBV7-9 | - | CASSLGGLHQPQHF | TGTGCCAGCAGCTTAGGAGGGCTTCATCAGCCCCAGCATTTT
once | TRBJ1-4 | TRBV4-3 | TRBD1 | CASSQDRIGRGGEKLFF | TGCGCCAGCAGCCAAGATCGCATAGGCAGGGGGGGTGAAAAACTGTTTTTT
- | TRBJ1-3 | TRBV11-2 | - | CASSSHERRPPGNTIYF | TGTGCCAGCAGCAGCCATGAACGCCGGCCCCCTGGAAACACCATATATTTT
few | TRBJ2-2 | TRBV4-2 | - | CASSQDINTGELFF | TGTGCCAGCAGCCAAGATATCAACACCGGGGAGCTGTTTTTT
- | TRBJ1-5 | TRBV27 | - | CASSPDGNQPQHF | TGTGCCAGCAGCCCCGACGGAAATCAGCCCCAGCATTTT
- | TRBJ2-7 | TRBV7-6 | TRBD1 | CASSPRQGSYEQYF | TGTGCCAGCAGCCCTAGACAGGGCTCCTACGAGCAGTACTTC
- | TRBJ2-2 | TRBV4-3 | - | CASSQERDLTGELFF | TGCGCCAGCAGCCAAGAGCGGGACCTCACCGGGGAGCTGTTTTTT
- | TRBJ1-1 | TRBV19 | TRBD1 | CASSMGTGATEAFF | TGTGCCAGTAGTATGGGGACAGGGGCTACTGAAGCTTTCTTT
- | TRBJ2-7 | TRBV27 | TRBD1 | CASSLSRTGAGLAQYF | TGTGCCAGCAGTTTATCGAGGACAGGGGCCGGCCTAGCGCAGTACTTC